This TCR beta chain originates from a study of PD-1 blockade in classical Hodgkin lymphoma. Study observations and caveats: No one has yet defined what causes the repertoire differences, which may be disease activity or prior therapy.

This clone was seen a handful of times. Its matching antigen is unknown. The table came from immunoSEQ multiplex PCR; TCRdb's copy has only in-frame clones and leaves some out. The table lists around 34,000 clones, over 65% of them singletons. Germline assignment: CDR1 KGHSH and CDR2 LQKENI. The CDR3 totals 14 residues. V dropped 3 bases and J dropped 1 base, with 9 bases sitting between them. Every one of the patients relapsed after autologous stem cell transplantation (brentuximab vedotin exposure was variable). Reported best responses ranged across complete response, partial response or progressive disease.

The clonotype was recovered from a human donor with classical Hodgkin lymphoma. The chain couples TRBV18 to TRBJ1-1; D is unclear. The sequencing used peripheral blood mononuclear cells (PBMCs), collected before the second cycle of nivolumab. This chain's CDR3 is CASSPERTNTEAFF. The CDR3 DNA is TGTGCCAGCTCACCCGAAAGGACGAACACTGAAGCTTTCTTT. The full variable domain, its missing parts supplied by reference TRBV18 and TRBJ1-1, is NAGVMQNPRHLVRRRGQEARLRCSPMKGHSHVYWYRQLPEEGLKFMVYLQKENIIDESGMPKERFSAEFPKEGPSILRIQQVVRGDSAAYFCASSPERTNTEAFFGQGTRLTVV.